The 15 T cell receptor beta chains in this list originate from one sample, sequenced in a study of CD4 T cells in relation to SARS-CoV-2 and coronaviruses. Unexposed donor CD4+ T cells date from 2011-2018, before the COVID-19 pandemic. Clones were sequenced by immunoSEQ multiplex PCR, and TCRdb holds only the in-frame ones, with some missing. The data contain about 55,000 clones, roughly 85% of them seen just once; the ten biggest clones take up around 1.3%. Sequencing was done on a sample of memory CD4+ T cells from PBMCs. These receptors all come from a human donor in good health.

Points on this clone: One junction end disagrees with the germline gene, perhaps due to a read error. V and J are TRBV28 and TRBJ2-3, with 9 bases fitting TRBD1. The CDR3 consists of 16 residues. The germline V gene has CDR1 MDHEN and CDR2 SYDVKM. The CDR3 DNA reads as TGTGCCAGCAGTCTATGGACAGGGGTTAGCACAGATACGCAGTATTTT. As protein: CASSLWTGVSTDTQYF.

This clone was observed once. The V and J genes are TRBV20-1 and TRBJ2-7; D is perhaps TRBD2 (5 bases). V was cut by 3 bases and J by 0 bases, with 9 bases left in between. The CDR3 extends over 13 amino acids. The germline CDR1 and CDR2 sequences are DFQATT and SNEGSKA (reference sequence). Here the CDR3 DNA reads TGCAGTGCTAGTACGACTAACTCCTACGAGCAGTACTTC. It is translated as CSASTTNSYEQYF.

The chain is built from TRBV5-4 and TRBJ2-2, with D possibly being TRBD1 (7 bases). The CDR3 sequence is 15 residues long. Germline CDR1 reads SGHNT; CDR2 reads YYREEE (reference sequence). V lost 3 bases to trimming and J lost 4 bases, with 13 bases between them. The CDR3: CASSWGDRPTGELFF. The CDR3 DNA reads as TGTGCCAGCAGCTGGGGGGACAGACCCACCGGGGAGCTGTTTTTT.

This clone has more than one count but fewer than ten. The chain links TRBV28 to TRBJ1-4, with D unresolved. The CDR3 extends over 14 amino acids. Germline V gene lookup returns CDR1 MDHEN and CDR2 SYDVKM. V was clipped by 4 bases and J by 8 bases, with 14 bases between them. The CDR3 loop reads CASSSIGQGEKLFF. DNA of the CDR3: TGTGCCAGCAGTTCGATAGGTCAAGGGGAAAAACTGTTTTTT.

This chain links TRBV15 with TRBJ2-5; tentatively, D is TRBD1 (5 bases). Per germline, CDR1 LNHNV and CDR2 YYDKDF (reference sequence). There are 16 residues in the CDR3. V lost 0 bases, J lost 5 bases, and 16 bases lay in between. CDR3: CATSRDQALKGETQYF. CDR3 sequence (DNA): TGTGCCACCAGCAGAGATCAAGCCCTGAAGGGGGAGACCCAGTACTTC.

This chain uses TRBV18 with TRBJ2-2; 12 bases fit TRBD1. With 3 bases clipped from V and 7 bases from J, the junction kept 9 bases outside the gene matches. CDR3 size: 17 residues. Germline values: CDR1 KGHSH, CDR2 LQKENI. CDR3 in DNA: TGTGCCAGCTCACCTCCCGGGACAGGGGGCACTGGCGGGGAGCTGTTTTTT. It is translated as CASSPPGTGGTGGELFF.

The rearrangement uses TRBV5-4 and TRBJ2-1, with no clear D. The CDR3 consists of 15 residues. Trimming left V 0 bases short and J 7 bases short, with 14 bases between. Germline loops: CDR1 SGHNT, CDR2 YYREEE (reference sequence). The CDR3 bases are TGTGCCAGCAGCTTGGGGGCCCTTAAGGCGAATGAGCAGTTCTTC. Translation gives CASSLGALKANEQFF.

The chain couples TRBV3-1 (or the pseudogene TRBV3-2) to TRBJ1-3; 9 positions match TRBD1. The V segment lost 3 bases and the J segment 7 bases; nucleotides outside the gene matches: 1. Germline V gene lookup returns CDR1 LGHDT and CDR2 YNNKEL (reference sequence). The CDR3 totals 13 residues. The CDR3 loop is CASSHGTGNTIYF. The CDR3 region has the DNA TGTGCCAGCAGCCACGGGACAGGGAACACCATATATTTT.

This clone was seen a handful of times. V usage is TRBV5-1 and J usage is TRBJ2-1; 11 bases are shared with TRBD1. Germline V gene data show CDR1 as SGHRS and CDR2 as YFSETQ. The CDR3 has 16 amino acids. Trimming at V came to 3 bases and at J to 9 bases, leaving 11 bases not matched to a gene. This CDR3 is CASSSQGRGQGGEQFF. DNA of the CDR3: TGCGCCAGCAGCTCTCAGGGAAGGGGACAGGGGGGTGAGCAGTTCTTC.

The chain uses TRBV27 and TRBJ2-1; 11 bases map to TRBD2. Germline trimming cut 4 bases from V and 10 bases from J; bases unmatched to any gene: 9. This CDR3 has 15 amino acids. Germline lookup yields CDR1 MNHEY and CDR2 SMNVEV (reference sequence). The CDR3 DNA sequence: TGTGCCAGCAGTTCGCCGGGACTAGCGGTGGCGGAGCAGTTCTTC. Its translation: CASSSPGLAVAEQFF.

The chain employs TRBV6-5 and TRBJ2-3, with 8 bases lining up with TRBD2. The germline gives CDR1 MNHEY, CDR2 SVGAGI. The CDR3 totals 15 residues. Trimming cost V 5 bases and J 4 bases; bases outside gene matches: 8. The CDR3 nucleotides are TGTGCCAGCAGTCTCCAGGCGGGAGGACCAGATACGCAGTATTTT. The encoded protein is CASSLQAGGPDTQYF.

The chain is built from TRBV5-1 and TRBJ2-3; 7 nucleotides line up with TRBD2. The germline V gene has CDR1 SGHRS and CDR2 YFSETQ. With V trimmed by 1 base and J by 1 base, 0 bases remained unmatched. The CDR3 contains 14 residues. CDR3 sequence: CASSLTSGTDTQYF. Here the CDR3 DNA reads TGCGCCAGCAGCTTGACTAGCGGCACAGATACGCAGTATTTT.

The count of this clone is one. The chain carries TRBV6-2 or TRBV6-3 and TRBJ1-1; D not certain. Germline V gene sequence: CDR1 MNHEY, CDR2 SVGEGT. V lost 0 bases and J lost 0, with 5 bases in between. The CDR3 runs 14 residues. DNA of the CDR3: TGTGCCAGCAGTTACTCCCAGATGAACACTGAAGCTTTCTTT. This gives the protein CASSYSQMNTEAFF.

This rearrangement joins TRBV3-1 (or the pseudogene TRBV3-2) to TRBJ2-1; D is ambiguous. In germline, CDR1 is LGHDT, CDR2 YNNKEL (reference sequence). The CDR3 covers 11 residues. V was trimmed by 1 base and J by 10 bases, leaving 5 bases between them. As DNA, the CDR3 is TGTGCCAGCAGCCAAGGAATCGAGCAGTTCTTC. This codes for CASSQGIEQFF.

The chain couples TRBV5-1 to TRBJ1-2, with D tentatively TRBD1 (6 bases). CDR1 and CDR2 (germline): SGHRS, YFSETQ. Trimming cost V 4 bases and J 5 bases, with 15 bases left between them. The CDR3 spans 14 residues. The CDR3, as DNA: TGCGCCAGCAGCCCGGACAGAGGTGAATATGGCTACACCTTC. It is translated as CASSPDRGEYGYTF.